The TCR beta chain described here comes from a study of CD8 T cells in Susac syndrome. Controls were drawn from healthy donors and were matched for age and sex. The V and J ends lost 3 bases and 7 bases, in that order; junction bases with no gene match: 5. Germline V gives CDR1 MNHEY, CDR2 SMNVEV (reference sequence). The CDR3 is 14 residues long. RNA in amounts of roughly 0.5 to 1 ug was reverse transcribed with random hexamers. A multiplex approach, immunoSEQ multiplex PCR, amplified TCR beta CDR3 across 54 Vbeta and 13 Jbeta. TCRdb re-called the immunoSEQ multiplex PCR reads through MiXCR, storing one row per CDR3 protein. The repertoire holds some 200,000 distinct CDR3 sequences, approximately 95% seen once, with 0.1% in the top ten.

The source material was CD4+ T cells from PBMCs. V is TRBV27 and J is TRBJ2-2; 7 nucleotides align to TRBD1. The sequence was collected from a human donor in good health. CDR3 protein: CASSLTGQVGELFF. DNA of the CDR3: TGTGCCAGCAGTTTGACAGGGCAGGTCGGGGAGCTGTTTTTT.